This TCR beta chain was sequenced during a study of identical twins. Study-level results: The study based its conclusions on cross-sectional statistical analysis and did not follow the same donors. Models, which agreed with sharing between unrelated individuals, nonetheless underestimated the out-of-frame TCR alpha sharing seen in monozygotic twins.

V was clipped by 3 bases and J by 0 bases; unmatched bases: 7. This CDR3 comprises 16 residues. The germline V gene has CDR1 SGHDN and CDR2 FVKESK. Unique molecular identifiers were present on cDNA, and template switching added a universal primer site. TCRdb called the 5' RACE reads again in MiXCR, with one record for every CDR3 protein. The repertoire holds 1.5 million or so distinct CDR3 sequences, with about 32% as singletons. This clonotype has a handful of counts. Its antigen is not known. V is TRBV14 and J is TRBJ2-7; 8 bases fit TRBD2. The sample comprised cord blood. The receptor's source is a newborn girl in good health. The CDR3 is CASSQGLVLRSYEQYF. The DNA for the CDR3 is TGTGCCAGCAGCCAGGGACTAGTACTACGCTCCTACGAGCAGTACTTC.